The 19 T cell receptor beta chains below come from one sample, sequenced in a study of T cell responses to AZD1222 COVID-19 vaccine. Some clones are missing from TCRdb's copy, which holds only in-frame ones; the method was immunoSEQ multiplex PCR. This repertoire shows 150,000 or so clones, 80% to 95% found once; its top ten account for roughly 6%. The sample was peripheral blood, taken 28 days after the second AZD1222 dose. The receptors here all came from an adult who received the AZD1222 COVID-19 vaccine.

J is TRBJ1-2 and V is TRBV7-8, with D hard to call. Germline V gene sequence: CDR1 SGHVS, CDR2 FQNEAQ. Trimming removed 5 bases at V and 4 bases at J, with 14 bases between. The CDR3 extends over 14 amino acids. The chain's CDR3 is CASSRGGVGYGYTF. CDR3 nucleotides: TGTGCCAGCAGCCGAGGTGGGGTCGGCTATGGCTACACCTTC.

The rearrangement uses TRBV9 and TRBJ1-1; weak D call: TRBD1 (5 bases). This CDR3 spans 13 amino acids. V was shortened by 3 bases and J by 0 bases, with 6 bases between the two germline ends. Per germline, CDR1 SGDLS and CDR2 YYNGEE. The CDR3 protein is CASSEGLNTEAFF. CDR3 nucleotide sequence: TGTGCCAGCAGCGAGGGGTTGAACACTGAAGCTTTCTTT.

The chain employs TRBV12-3 or TRBV12-4 and TRBJ1-2, with D possibly being TRBD1 (5 bases). This CDR3 has 13 amino acids. Trimming removed 5 bases at V and 4 bases at J, with 11 bases between. In nucleotides, the CDR3 is TGTGCCAGCAGTGGACAAACGGGCTATGGCTACACCTTC. Translated, it gives CASSGQTGYGYTF.

The V gene is TRBV7-3, the J gene TRBJ1-2; perhaps TRBD1 as D (5 bases). V was trimmed by 6 bases and J by 8 bases, leaving 19 bases between them. This CDR3 is built from 14 residues. The germline CDR1 and CDR2 sequences are SGHTA and FQGTGA. This CDR3 is CASSRMGGGEGYTF. DNA of the CDR3: TGTGCCAGCAGTCGAATGGGGGGAGGCGAAGGCTACACCTTC.

This clone was picked up a small number of times. CDR3 nucleotides: TGTGCCAGCAGTTTATGGCGGGAGCTATATTTT. Translated, it gives CASSLWRELYF. This chain links TRBV28 with TRBJ1-3; D unresolved. Germline CDR1 MDHEN, CDR2 SYDVKM. With 0 bases removed from V and 14 bases from J, the gap between germline ends came to 8 bases. The CDR3 has 11 amino acids.

The chain is built from TRBV7-6 and TRBJ2-7; TRBD2 agrees at 9 bases. Per germline, CDR1 SGHVS and CDR2 FNYEAQ. The CDR3 has 17 amino acids. The trim removed 8 bases at V and 2 bases at J, leaving 16 bases unmatched. The CDR3 spells CASGPLAGGTVAYEQYF. The CDR3 DNA follows: TGTGCCAGCGGGCCCCTGGCGGGGGGGACAGTAGCCTACGAGCAGTACTTC.

The V and J genes are TRBV19 and TRBJ1-5, with D unresolved. The V gene's germline CDR1 is LNHDA and CDR2 SQIVND (reference sequence). The V end lost 3 bases, the J end lost 0 bases, and 12 bases lay between the germline ends. There are 16 residues in the CDR3. The CDR3 reads CASSMRTGYSNQPQHF. CDR3 coding DNA: TGTGCCAGTAGTATGCGGACGGGGTATAGCAATCAGCCCCAGCATTTT.

V and J are TRBV4-2 and TRBJ2-6, with D possibly being TRBD1 (5 bases). There are 18 residues in the CDR3. Per germline, CDR1 LGHNA and CDR2 YNFKEQ. Trimming took 0 bases from V and 3 from J, leaving 15 bases between them. DNA for the CDR3: TGTGCCAGCAGCCAAGATCCCCAAGGGGCTGGTGGGGCCAACGTCCTGACTTTC. It translates to CASSQDPQGAGGANVLTF.

This chain joins TRBV20-1 and TRBJ2-3; TRBD2 matches 10 bases. Germline lookup yields CDR1 DFQATT and CDR2 SNEGSKA (reference sequence). V was clipped by 3 bases and J by 5 bases; unmatched bases: 5. This CDR3 has 14 amino acids. The CDR3 bases are TGCAGTGCTAGTTCGGCTAGCGGGGGAGATACGCAGTATTTT. Translated: CSASSASGGDTQYF.

The chain uses TRBV5-1 and TRBJ1-4; 11 bases match TRBD1. V gave up 4 bases and J gave up 4 bases; unmatched junction bases: 6. CDR1 is SGHRS, CDR2 YFSETQ, per germline. The CDR3 is made up of 16 amino acids. CDR3 loop: CASSAGGTGGNEKLFF. The CDR3 DNA reads as TGCGCCAGCAGCGCGGGCGGGACAGGGGGTAATGAAAAACTGTTTTTT.

The chain couples TRBV5-4 to TRBJ2-5; 7 nucleotides align to TRBD2. The CDR3 contains 13 residues. Germline values: CDR1 SGHNT, CDR2 YYREEE (reference sequence). With V trimmed by 4 bases and J by 2 bases, 2 bases remained unmatched. The CDR3: CASSPGGQETQYF. CDR3 bases: TGTGCCAGCAGCCCCGGGGGGCAAGAGACCCAGTACTTC. Drawing the rest from reference TRBV5-4 and TRBJ2-5, the complete variable domain is ETGVTQSPTHLIKTRGQQVTLRCSSQSGHNTVSWYQQALGQGPQFIFQYYREEENGRGNFPPRFSGLQFPNYSSELNVNALELDDSALYLCASSPGGQETQYFGPGTRLLVL.

This clone showed up just a few times. V usage is TRBV6-5 and J usage is TRBJ1-5, with TRBD1 matching over 7 bases. From germline, CDR1 is MNHEY and CDR2 SVGAGI. The CDR3 length is 16 residues. Trimming took 8 bases from V and 0 from J; bases not matched to a gene: 10. The CDR3 protein is CASRWGQYYSNQPQHF. Written as DNA, the CDR3 is TGTGCCAGCCGTTGGGGACAGTATTATAGCAATCAGCCCCAGCATTTT.

The chain uses TRBV19 and TRBJ2-4; possibly TRBD2 for D (5 bases). V was cut by 7 bases and J by 1 base, with 14 bases left in between. CDR3 length equals 15 residues. From germline, CDR1 is LNHDA and CDR2 SQIVND (reference sequence). Here the CDR3 reads CASKERGSAKNIQYF. The CDR3 region has the DNA TGTGCCAGTAAAGAGCGAGGGTCGGCCAAAAACATTCAGTACTTC.

The chain has TRBV13 and TRBJ2-1, with D possibly matching TRBD1 (5 bases). Per the germline V gene, CDR1 is PRHDT and CDR2 is FYEKMQ (reference sequence). The V end lost 4 bases, the J end lost 7 bases, and 11 bases lay between the germline ends. The CDR3 runs to 13 residues. The CDR3 sequence is CASSWGLTNEQFF. For the CDR3, the DNA is TGTGCCAGCAGCTGGGGCCTCACTAATGAGCAGTTCTTC.

The chain uses TRBV9 and TRBJ2-3, with TRBD2 matching over 7 bases. This CDR3 region has 15 residues. Trimming took 4 bases from V and 5 from J; bases not matched to a gene: 10. CDR1 and CDR2 from the germline V gene are SGDLS and YYNGEE. The CDR3 DNA is TGTGCCAGCAGCAAAGCGGGGCGGGCCCGAGATACGCAGTATTTT. This encodes CASSKAGRARDTQYF.

The gene calls are TRBV10-3 and TRBJ2-7; 8 positions match TRBD1. V shed 8 bases, J shed 3 bases, and the junction held 3 bases outside the gene matches. The germline V gene has CDR1 ENHRY and CDR2 SYGVKD. The CDR3 runs 12 residues. CDR3 protein: CAIGGQVYEQYF. CDR3 sequence (DNA): TGTGCCATCGGGGGACAGGTCTACGAGCAGTACTTC.

The chain recombines TRBV9 with TRBJ2-6; D unresolved. V was clipped by 3 bases and J by 1 base, with 5 bases between them. The germline gives CDR1 SGDLS, CDR2 YYNGEE. The length of the CDR3 is 14 residues. The CDR3 here is CASSGWSGANVLTF. The DNA of the CDR3 is TGTGCCAGCAGCGGATGGTCTGGGGCCAACGTCCTGACTTTC.

V gene TRBV30 combines with J gene TRBJ2-2; no firm D call. Germline V gene sequence: CDR1 GTSNPN, CDR2 SVGIG (reference sequence). Trimming shortened V by 3 bases and J by 4 bases, and 9 bases separated the two germline ends. This CDR3 comprises 13 residues. CDR3 DNA sequence: TGTGCCTGGAGGCCTGCGGCCACCGGGGAGCTGTTTTTT. Its translation is CAWRPAATGELFF. The complete variable domain, with remaining parts taken from reference TRBV30 and TRBJ2-2, reads SQTIHQWPATLVQPVGSPLSLECTVEGTSNPNLYWYRQAAGRGLQLLFYSVGIGQISSEVPQNLSASRPQDRQFILSSKKLLLSDSGFYLCAWRPAATGELFFGEGSRLTVL.

The chain uses TRBV11-2 and TRBJ1-2; D possibly corresponds to TRBD1 (6 bases). Trimming took off 0 bases at V and 2 bases at J, with 7 bases between the two ends. The CDR3 is 14 residues long. Per the germline V gene, CDR1 is SGHAT and CDR2 is FQNNGV. CDR3 DNA: TGTGCCAGCAGCTTAGATCAGGGGAACTATGGCTACACCTTC. Protein sequence: CASSLDQGNYGYTF.